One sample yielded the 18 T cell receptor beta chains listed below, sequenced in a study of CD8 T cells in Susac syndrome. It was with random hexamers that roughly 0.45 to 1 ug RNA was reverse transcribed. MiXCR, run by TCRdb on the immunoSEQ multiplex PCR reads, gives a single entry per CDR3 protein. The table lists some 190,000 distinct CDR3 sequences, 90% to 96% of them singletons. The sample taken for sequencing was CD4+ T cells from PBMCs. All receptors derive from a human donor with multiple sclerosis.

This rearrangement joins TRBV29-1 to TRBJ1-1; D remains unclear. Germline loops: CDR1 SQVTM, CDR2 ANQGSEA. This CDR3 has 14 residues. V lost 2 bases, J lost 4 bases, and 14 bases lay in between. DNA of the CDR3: TGCAGCGTTGAACAAAAGGGCAGCGGCACTGAAGCTTTCTTT. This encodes CSVEQKGSGTEAFF.

The CDR3 sequence: CSASGRSEAFF. The DNA for the CDR3 is TGCAGTGCTAGTGGTAGGTCTGAAGCTTTCTTT. This chain joins TRBV20-1 and TRBJ1-1, with unresolved D. The CDR3 has 11 amino acids. V lost 3 bases and J lost 6, with 8 bases in between. Per germline, CDR1 DFQATT and CDR2 SNEGSKA (reference sequence).

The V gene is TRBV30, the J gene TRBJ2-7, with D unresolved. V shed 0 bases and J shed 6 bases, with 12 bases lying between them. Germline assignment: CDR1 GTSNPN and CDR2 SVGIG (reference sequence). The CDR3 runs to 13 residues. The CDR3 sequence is CAWSVDRPSEQYF. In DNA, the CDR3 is TGTGCCTGGAGTGTCGATCGCCCAAGCGAGCAGTACTTC.

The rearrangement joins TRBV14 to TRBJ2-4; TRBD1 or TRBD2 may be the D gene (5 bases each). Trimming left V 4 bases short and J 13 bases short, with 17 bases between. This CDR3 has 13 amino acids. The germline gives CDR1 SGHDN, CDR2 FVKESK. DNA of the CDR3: TGTGCCAGCAGCCGAACGGAGGCAGGGAACCAGTACTTC. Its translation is CASSRTEAGNQYF.

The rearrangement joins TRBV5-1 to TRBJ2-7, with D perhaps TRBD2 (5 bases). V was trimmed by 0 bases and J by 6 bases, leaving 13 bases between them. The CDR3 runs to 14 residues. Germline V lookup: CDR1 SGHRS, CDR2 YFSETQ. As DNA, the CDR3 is TGCGCCAGCAGCTTGGGGTCTAGCAGGAGCGAGCAGTACTTC. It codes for CASSLGSSRSEQYF.

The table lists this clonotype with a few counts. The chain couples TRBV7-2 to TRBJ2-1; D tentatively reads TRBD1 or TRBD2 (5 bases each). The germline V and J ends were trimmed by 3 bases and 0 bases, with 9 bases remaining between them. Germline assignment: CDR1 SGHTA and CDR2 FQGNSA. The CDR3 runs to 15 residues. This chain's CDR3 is CASSLAGSSYNEQFF. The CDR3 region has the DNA TGTGCCAGCAGCTTGGCAGGGAGCTCCTACAATGAGCAGTTCTTC.

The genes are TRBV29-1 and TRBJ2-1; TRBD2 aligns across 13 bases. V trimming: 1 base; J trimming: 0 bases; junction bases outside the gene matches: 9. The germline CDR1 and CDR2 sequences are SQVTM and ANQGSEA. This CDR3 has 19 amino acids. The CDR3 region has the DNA TGCAGCGTTGAAGTGCGACTAGCGGGGGGACCCAGCTCCTACAATGAGCAGTTCTTC. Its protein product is CSVEVRLAGGPSSYNEQFF.

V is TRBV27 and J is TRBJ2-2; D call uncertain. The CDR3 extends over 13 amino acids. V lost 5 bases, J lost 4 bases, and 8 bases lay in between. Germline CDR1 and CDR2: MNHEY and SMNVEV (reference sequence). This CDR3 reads CASSLDATGELFF. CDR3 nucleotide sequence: TGTGCCAGCAGTCTAGATGCCACCGGGGAGCTGTTTTTT.

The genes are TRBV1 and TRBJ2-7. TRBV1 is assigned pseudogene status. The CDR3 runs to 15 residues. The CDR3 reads CTSSQDRGSSYEQYF. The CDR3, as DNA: TGCACCAGCAGCCAAGATCGTGGCTCGTCCTACGAGCAGTACTTC.

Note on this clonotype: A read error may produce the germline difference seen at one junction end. The CDR3 region is CASSLGGPSYNEQFF. The CDR3 DNA reads TGTGCCAGCAGTTTGGGGGGGCCCTCCTACAATGAGCAGTTCTTC. The rearrangement joins TRBV5-4 to TRBJ2-1, with a possible D match to TRBD2 (7 bases). Germline V CDR1 and CDR2: SGHNT, YYREEE (reference sequence). This CDR3 is built from 15 residues.

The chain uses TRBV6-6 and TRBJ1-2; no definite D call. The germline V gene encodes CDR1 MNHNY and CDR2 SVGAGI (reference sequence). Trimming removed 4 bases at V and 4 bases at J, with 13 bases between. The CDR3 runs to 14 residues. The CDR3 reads CASSSTPSGYGYTF. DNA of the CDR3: TGTGCCAGCAGTTCAACCCCAAGTGGCTATGGCTACACCTTC.

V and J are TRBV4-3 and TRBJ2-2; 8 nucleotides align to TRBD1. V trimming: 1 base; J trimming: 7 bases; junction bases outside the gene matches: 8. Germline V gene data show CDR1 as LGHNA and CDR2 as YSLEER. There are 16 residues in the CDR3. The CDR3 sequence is CASSQGGDRFGGELFF. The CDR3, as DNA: TGCGCCAGCAGCCAAGGAGGGGACAGGTTCGGCGGGGAGCTGTTTTTT.

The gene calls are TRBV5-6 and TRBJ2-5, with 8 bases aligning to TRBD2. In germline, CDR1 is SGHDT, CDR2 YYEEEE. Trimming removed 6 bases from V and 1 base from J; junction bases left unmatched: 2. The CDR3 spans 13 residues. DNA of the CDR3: TGTGCCAGCACCGGACTAGCCCAAGAGACCCAGTACTTC. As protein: CASTGLAQETQYF.

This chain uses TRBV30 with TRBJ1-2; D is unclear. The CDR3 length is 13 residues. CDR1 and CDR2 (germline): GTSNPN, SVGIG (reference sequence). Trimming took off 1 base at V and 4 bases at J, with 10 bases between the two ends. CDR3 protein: CAWSGTTTYGYTF. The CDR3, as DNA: TGTGCCTGGAGTGGTACAACCACCTATGGCTACACCTTC. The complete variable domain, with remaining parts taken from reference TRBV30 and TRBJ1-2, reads SQTIHQWPATLVQPVGSPLSLECTVEGTSNPNLYWYRQAAGRGLQLLFYSVGIGQISSEVPQNLSASRPQDRQFILSSKKLLLSDSGFYLCAWSGTTTYGYTFGSGTRLTVV.

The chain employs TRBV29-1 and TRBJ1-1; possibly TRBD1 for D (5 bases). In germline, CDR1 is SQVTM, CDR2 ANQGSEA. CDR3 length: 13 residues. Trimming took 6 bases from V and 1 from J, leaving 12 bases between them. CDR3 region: CSVDTTGNTEAFF. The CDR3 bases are TGCAGCGTGGATACTACAGGGAACACTGAAGCTTTCTTT.

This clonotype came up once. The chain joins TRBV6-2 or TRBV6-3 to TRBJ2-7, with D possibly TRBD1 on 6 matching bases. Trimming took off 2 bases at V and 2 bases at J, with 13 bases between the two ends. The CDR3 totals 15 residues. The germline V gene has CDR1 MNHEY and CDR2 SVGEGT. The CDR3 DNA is TGTGCCAGCAGTTACACCAGGACAGAGACCTACGAGCAGTACTTC. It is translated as CASSYTRTETYEQYF.

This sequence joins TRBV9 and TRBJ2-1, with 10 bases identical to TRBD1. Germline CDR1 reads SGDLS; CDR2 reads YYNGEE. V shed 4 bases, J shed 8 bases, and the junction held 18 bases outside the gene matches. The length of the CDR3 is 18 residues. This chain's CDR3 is CASSLQPSGQGFFDEQFF. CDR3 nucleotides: TGTGCCAGCAGCCTACAACCTTCGGGACAGGGGTTTTTCGATGAGCAGTTCTTC.

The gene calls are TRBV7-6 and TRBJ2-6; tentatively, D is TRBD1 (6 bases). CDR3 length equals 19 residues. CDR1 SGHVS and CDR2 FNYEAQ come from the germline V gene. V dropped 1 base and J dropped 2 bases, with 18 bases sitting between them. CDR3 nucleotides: TGTGCCAGCAGCTTAGGTGCTGGGGGCGTTATTACTGGGGCCAACGTCCTGACTTTC. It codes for CASSLGAGGVITGANVLTF.